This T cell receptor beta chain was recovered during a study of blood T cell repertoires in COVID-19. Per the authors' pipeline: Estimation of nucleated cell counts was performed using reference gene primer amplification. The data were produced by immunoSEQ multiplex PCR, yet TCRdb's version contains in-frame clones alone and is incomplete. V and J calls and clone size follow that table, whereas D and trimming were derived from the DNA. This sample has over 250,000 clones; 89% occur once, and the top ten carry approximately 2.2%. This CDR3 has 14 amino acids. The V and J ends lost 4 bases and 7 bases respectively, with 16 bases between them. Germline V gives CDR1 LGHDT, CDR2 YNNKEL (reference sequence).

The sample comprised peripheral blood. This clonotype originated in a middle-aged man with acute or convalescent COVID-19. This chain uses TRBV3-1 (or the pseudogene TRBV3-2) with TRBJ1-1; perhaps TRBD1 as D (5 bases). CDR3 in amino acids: CASSPGGGRGEAFF. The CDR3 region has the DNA TGTGCCAGCAGCCCAGGTGGGGGGAGAGGTGAAGCTTTCTTT.